Shown below are 22 T cell receptor beta chains from a single sample sequenced in a study of T cell changes during pregnancy in multiple sclerosis. Clones were read by immunoSEQ multiplex PCR, and TCRdb kept only the in-frame ones, dropping some. The data contain some 35,000 clones, approximately 89% of them singletons. The sample in question was CD4+ T cells from peripheral blood mononuclear cells, obtained after pregnancy. The receptors shown here come from a female donor in good health, enrolled as a control in a pregnancy study.

This clone was counted once. V is TRBV13 and J is TRBJ2-7, with 8 bases identical to TRBD1. The junction had 3 bases not matched to a gene; V was cut back by 2 bases and J by 0 bases. Germline V gives CDR1 PRHDT, CDR2 FYEKMQ (reference sequence). The CDR3 is 15 amino acids. CDR3 sequence (DNA): TGTGCCAGCAGCTTACGGACAGGGCCCTCCTACGAGCAGTACTTC. It is translated as CASSLRTGPSYEQYF.

The chain recombines TRBV7-2 with TRBJ1-2; weak D call: TRBD1 (5 bases). CDR3 size: 14 residues. The V end lost 2 bases, the J end lost 2 bases, and 9 bases lay between the germline ends. Looked up from germline, CDR1 is SGHTA and CDR2 is FQGNSA. CDR3 coding DNA: TGTGCCAGCAGCTTATCGGGGGGAAACTATGGCTACACCTTC. Translating it yields CASSLSGGNYGYTF.

This chain joins TRBV9 and TRBJ2-7, with TRBD1 matching over 8 bases. Germline V lookup: CDR1 SGDLS, CDR2 YYNGEE. The V and J ends lost 5 bases and 6 bases, in that order; junction bases with no gene match: 13. The length of the CDR3 is 15 residues. In nucleotides, the CDR3 is TGTGCCAGCAGTGGCGCCGGGACAGGAGGAATCGAGCAGTACTTC. It translates to CASSGAGTGGIEQYF. The whole variable domain, filled in from reference TRBV9 and TRBJ2-7, reads DSGVTQTPKHLITATGQRVTLRCSPRSGDLSVYWYQQSLDQGLQFLIQYYNGEERAKGNILERFSAQQFPDLHSELNLSSLELGDSALYFCASSGAGTGGIEQYFGPGTRLTVT.

The chain links TRBV23-1 to TRBJ2-7; 12 bases map to TRBD1. TRBV23-1 is reported as an ORF; its role is uncertain. This CDR3 region has 18 residues. Trimming removed 4 bases from V and 4 bases from J; junction bases left unmatched: 14. The CDR3 DNA sequence: TGCGCCAGCAGTCCCGCGATCCGGGACAGGGGGCGCGGGTACGAGCAGTACTTC. As protein: CASSPAIRDRGRGYEQYF.

The chain has TRBV4-2 and TRBJ2-3, with 9 bases matching TRBD1. J was trimmed by 2 bases and V by 3 bases; bases with no gene match: 12. Germline V gene data show CDR1 as LGHNA and CDR2 as YNFKEQ. This CDR3 region has 18 residues. The CDR3 DNA reads as TGTGCCAGCAGCCAGGTGATGTTACAGGGGGCTACCACAGATACGCAGTATTTT. Translating gives CASSQVMLQGATTDTQYF.

V usage is TRBV7-2 and J usage is TRBJ2-1; 9 bases fit TRBD2. The V gene's germline CDR1 is SGHTA and CDR2 FQGNSA. The CDR3 sequence is 18 residues long. J was trimmed by 0 bases and V by 0 bases; bases with no gene match: 6. This chain's CDR3 is CASSLAPGGGVSYNEQFF. As DNA, the CDR3 is TGTGCCAGCAGCTTAGCGCCTGGCGGGGGGGTCTCCTACAATGAGCAGTTCTTC.

This chain links TRBV30 with TRBJ2-2; possibly TRBD2 for D (5 bases). The V gene lost 0 bases and the J gene lost 4 bases, with 9 bases spanning the gap. Germline CDR1 reads GTSNPN; CDR2 reads SVGIG (reference sequence). The CDR3 is 14 amino acids. The CDR3 region has the DNA TGTGCCTGGAGTGTACTAGTCCGCACCGGGGAGCTGTTTTTT. Translated: CAWSVLVRTGELFF.

The V gene is TRBV28, the J gene TRBJ1-5, with 11 positions matching TRBD1. The germline gives CDR1 MDHEN, CDR2 SYDVKM. After removal of 5 bases from V and 4 bases from J, the junction contained 7 bases not matched to a gene. The CDR3 has 16 amino acids. The CDR3 loop reads CASSTLGTGGNQPQHF. CDR3 sequence (DNA): TGTGCCAGCAGTACGCTCGGGACAGGGGGTAATCAGCCCCAGCATTTT. Supplemented by reference TRBV28 and TRBJ1-5, the full variable domain reads DVKVTQSSRYLVKRTGEKVFLECVQDMDHENMFWYRQDPGLGLRLIYFSYDVKMKEKGDIPEGYSVSREKKERFSLILESASTNQTSMYLCASSTLGTGGNQPQHFGDGTRLSIL.

This clone was found once. The chain employs TRBV19 and TRBJ2-1, with 7 positions matching TRBD1. V was pared by 5 bases and J by 6 bases, with 7 bases of the junction left unmatched. The CDR3 contains 14 residues. The V gene's germline CDR1 is LNHDA and CDR2 SQIVND (reference sequence). The CDR3 here is CASSLRDSGNEQFF. The CDR3, as DNA: TGTGCCAGTAGTCTCCGGGACAGCGGCAATGAGCAGTTCTTC.

This clone has a single count. The gene calls are TRBV19 and TRBJ2-7; D may be TRBD2 (5 bases). V shed 5 bases and J shed 2 bases, with 16 bases lying between them. The CDR3 loop spans 15 amino acids. Germline CDR1 and CDR2: LNHDA and SQIVND (reference sequence). CDR3 sequence reads: CASSRTVGPTYEQYF. The CDR3 DNA sequence: TGTGCCAGTAGTCGGACTGTCGGACCTACCTACGAGCAGTACTTC.

The chain recombines TRBV12-5 with TRBJ2-5; possibly TRBD1 for D (6 bases). CDR1 LGHNT and CDR2 FRNRAP come from the germline V gene. V was pared by 5 bases and J by 7 bases, with 17 bases between. The CDR3 is 14 residues long. The CDR3: CASGTGQLGGTQYF. The CDR3 DNA reads as TGTGCTAGTGGTACGGGACAATTAGGGGGGACCCAGTACTTC. The full variable domain, in which reference TRBV12-5 and TRBJ2-5 provide the parts outside the CDR3, is DARVTQTPRHKVTEMGQEVTMRCQPILGHNTVFWYRQTMMQGLELLAYFRNRAPLDDSGMPKDRFSAEMPDATLATLKIQPSEPRDSAVYFCASGTGQLGGTQYFGPGTRLLVL.

The chain combines TRBV5-1 with TRBJ2-7; D is possibly TRBD1 (6 bases). Germline V gene sequence: CDR1 SGHRS, CDR2 YFSETQ. The V end was cut by 4 bases, the J end by 3 bases, with 8 bases between. This CDR3 is built from 12 residues. CDR3 sequence: CASSRDIYEQYF. CDR3 in DNA: TGCGCCAGCAGCCGGGACATCTACGAGCAGTACTTC.

The chain combines TRBV6-1 with TRBJ1-2, with D perhaps matching TRBD1 (6 bases). Germline values: CDR1 MNHNS, CDR2 SASEGT. This CDR3 has 15 residues. Trimming left V 4 bases short and J 4 bases short, with 16 bases between. Here the CDR3 reads CASSGSLLGGYGYTF. The CDR3 region has the DNA TGTGCCAGCAGTGGTAGTCTTTTAGGGGGCTATGGCTACACCTTC.

The J gene is TRBJ1-3, the V gene TRBV28, with TRBD1 as a possible D gene (6 bases). CDR1 and CDR2 from the germline V gene are MDHEN and SYDVKM. V was trimmed by 6 bases and J by 0 bases, leaving 21 bases between them. This CDR3 comprises 18 residues. Written as DNA, the CDR3 is TGTGCCAGCAGCCGCTACCTCACAGGGTTCTACTCTGGAAACACCATATATTTT. Its protein is CASSRYLTGFYSGNTIYF.

J is TRBJ2-1 and V is TRBV15, with 8 bases aligning to TRBD2. CDR3 length: 13 residues. J was trimmed by 9 bases and V by 0 bases; bases with no gene match: 1. CDR1 and CDR2 from the germline V gene are LNHNV and YYDKDF (reference sequence). The CDR3 bases are TGTGCCACCAGCAGAGATCTAGCGGGTGAGCAGTTCTTC. This sequence encodes CATSRDLAGEQFF.

The V call is TRBV5-3, the J call TRBJ1-3; tentative D call: TRBD1 (6 bases). TRBV5-3 is labeled an ORF, and its function is uncertain. V was trimmed by 4 bases and J by 5 bases, leaving 19 bases between them. This CDR3 comprises 16 residues. The CDR3 sequence: CARSPDGGGWRNTIYF. Here the CDR3 DNA reads TGTGCCAGAAGCCCCGATGGGGGCGGGTGGAGAAACACCATATATTTT.

This clone has just one count. This chain links TRBV9 with TRBJ1-2; D not resolved. The CDR3 extends over 16 amino acids. The ends were cut back, 4 bases at V and 3 bases at J, with 19 bases in the middle. Germline CDR1 is SGDLS and CDR2 is YYNGEE. The CDR3 loop reads CASSQNFRGRDYGYTF. The CDR3 nucleotides are TGTGCCAGCAGCCAAAACTTCCGAGGGCGCGACTATGGCTACACCTTC.

The genes are TRBV7-8 and TRBJ1-2; 7 nucleotides align to TRBD1. This CDR3 region has 13 residues. V was clipped by 5 bases and J by 8 bases; unmatched bases: 8. The germline gives CDR1 SGHVS, CDR2 FQNEAQ. CDR3 in amino acids: CASSPRTGRGYTF. CDR3 nucleotides: TGTGCCAGCAGCCCTAGGACAGGCCGGGGCTACACCTTC.

The J gene is TRBJ1-5, the V gene TRBV19; D gene ambiguous. Between the trimmed V and J ends, which lost 1 base and 3 bases, there was a span of 10 bases. Germline V gene data show CDR1 as LNHDA and CDR2 as SQIVND (reference sequence). The CDR3 runs to 15 residues. The CDR3 DNA sequence: TGTGCCAGTAGTATAGTCGGCAGCGCCAATCAGCCCCAGCATTTT. Its protein is CASSIVGSANQPQHF.

This clone was picked up one time. This chain links TRBV11-2 with TRBJ1-6; a possible D gene is TRBD1 (6 bases). The CDR3 length is 15 residues. The germline V and J ends were trimmed by 2 bases and 7 bases, with 12 bases remaining between them. Germline loops: CDR1 SGHAT, CDR2 FQNNGV. DNA for the CDR3: TGTGCCAGCAGCTTAAAGTGGGACAACAATTCACCCCTCCACTTT. Translated, it gives CASSLKWDNNSPLHF.

V and J are TRBV6-4 and TRBJ2-1, with a possible D match to TRBD1 (6 bases). Germline V gene lookup returns CDR1 MRHNA and CDR2 SNTAGT. This CDR3 has 15 amino acids. V lost 4 bases and J 9 bases, leaving 19 bases between the germline ends. CDR3 region: CASSVGGETSGEQFF. CDR3 coding DNA: TGTGCCAGCAGTGTTGGGGGCGAAACGTCCGGTGAGCAGTTCTTC.

This clone was detected a few times. This chain uses TRBV6-5 with TRBJ1-1, with D unclear. Germline CDR1 and CDR2: MNHEY and SVGAGI. V lost 6 bases and J 3 bases, leaving 14 bases between the germline ends. The CDR3 spans 14 residues. CDR3 in amino acids: CASRSVGEHTEAFF. DNA for the CDR3: TGTGCCAGCAGATCAGTTGGGGAGCACACTGAAGCTTTCTTT.